This is a list of T cell receptor beta chains from one sample in a study of preoperative IRX-2 immunotherapy in early breast cancer. Some clones are missing from TCRdb's copy, which holds only in-frame ones; the method was immunoSEQ multiplex PCR. The table shows 35,000 to 40,000 clones, with 80% to 90% occurring only once. Sequences were derived from lymph node tissue, sampled after IRX-2 immunotherapy. Receptors originate from a human donor with breast cancer. The CDR3 runs from the conserved cysteine through the conserved F or W.

j_call v_call cdr3_aa
TRBJ1-4 TRBV14 CASSQESGINEKLFF
TRBJ1-2 TRBV4-1 CASSQGIQGRLGYTF
TRBJ1-5 TRBV19 CASSGQDRTYQPQHF
TRBJ1-2 TRBV11-3 CASSPATGVVYGYTF
TRBJ2-7 TRBV6-8 CASSYTRGYEQYF
TRBJ1-2 TRBV11-3 CASSLVGGGYGYTF
TRBJ2-7 TRBV6-8 CASSYPSGGAFEQYF
TRBJ1-4 TRBV15 CATSRDNSKREKLFF
TRBJ1-2 TRBV7-1 CASSLNGYYGYTF
TRBJ1-2 TRBV6-8 CASHGQGLFGYTF
TRBJ1-1 TRBV5-1 CASSRISGEMNTEAFF
TRBJ1-2 TRBV7-6 CASSRMPGYYGYTF
TRBJ1-3 TRBV6-8 CASVNPTGAAGNTIYF
TRBJ2-5 TRBV6-8 CASSYSSETQYF
TRBJ1-2 TRBV6-8 CASSYDWYGYTF
TRBJ2-1 TRBV11-3 CASSQAGGPSSYNEQFF
TRBJ2-5 TRBV11-3 CASSADRYQETQYF
TRBJ1-3 TRBV11-3 CASSSASGSGNTIYF
TRBJ1-4 TRBV23-1 CASSSRGRGEFGEKLFF
TRBJ2-7 TRBV11-3 CASSLGGAGYEQYF
TRBJ1-2 TRBV19 CASSTETGGSYTF
TRBJ1-5 TRBV19 CASSSDSHQPQHF
TRBJ1-5 TRBV19 CASSIRQQGFFAQHF
TRBJ1-2 TRBV9 CASSEAKVYYGYTF
TRBJ1-4 TRBV6-8 CASSRGGTNEKLFF
TRBJ1-2 TRBV9 CASRAAGTSSNYGYTF
TRBJ1-5 TRBV28 CASSPDGYSNQPQHF
TRBJ1-2 TRBV14 CASSPGRHIYGYTF
TRBJ2-4 TRBV28 CASSGDKAPFKNIQYF
TRBJ1-1 TRBV30 CAWSSDRVGTEAFF
TRBJ2-7 TRBV5-1 CASSSWTESYEQYF
TRBJ1-1 TRBV14 CASSQSQQGTEAFF
TRBJ1-4 TRBV6-8 CASKRRDRASEKLFF
TRBJ1-4 TRBV11-3 CASSLAGFVTNEKLFF
TRBJ2-1 TRBV11-3 CASSLPGRSNEQFF
TRBJ1-1 TRBV11-3 CASSLGGRANTEAFF
TRBJ2-3 TRBV10-2 CASRKNTGGGSTDTQYF
TRBJ1-3 TRBV11-3 CASSPTRTGGISGNTIYF
TRBJ1-5 TRBV6-8 CASSFGLGNQPQHF
TRBJ1-1 TRBV10-2 CAIRRTTGGAGGNTEAFF
TRBJ2-1 TRBV19 CASSIEGLYNEQFF
TRBJ1-1 TRBV14 CASSLRSPRRNTEAFF
TRBJ1-5 TRBV14 CASSHGSNQPQHF
TRBJ2-2 TRBV2 CASSEPGQIQGFAGELFF
TRBJ1-6 TRBV14 CASSQEGGGNSPLHF
TRBJ1-6 TRBV14 CASSQALWQVNSPLHF
TRBJ2-7 TRBV18 CASSPSTGGTYEQYF
TRBJ1-5 TRBV6-8 CASRIRQGALNQPQHF
TRBJ2-5 TRBV15 CATSRGTSGQETQYF
TRBJ2-2 TRBV11-3 CASSSRVIGTGELFF
TRBJ2-6 TRBV11-3 CASSSTGGFSGANVLTF
TRBJ2-4 TRBV7-1 CASSRRDRGPLAKNIQYF